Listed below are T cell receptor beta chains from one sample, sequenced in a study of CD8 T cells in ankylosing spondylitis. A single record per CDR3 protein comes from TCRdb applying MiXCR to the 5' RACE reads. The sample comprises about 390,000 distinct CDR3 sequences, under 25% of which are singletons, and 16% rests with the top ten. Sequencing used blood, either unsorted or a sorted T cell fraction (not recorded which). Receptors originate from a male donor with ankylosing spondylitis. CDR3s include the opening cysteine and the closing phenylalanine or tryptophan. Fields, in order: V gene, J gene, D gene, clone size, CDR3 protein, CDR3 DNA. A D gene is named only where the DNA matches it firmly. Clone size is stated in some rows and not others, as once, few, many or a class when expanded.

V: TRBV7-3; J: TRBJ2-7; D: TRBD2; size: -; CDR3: CASSHGGGAPYEQYF; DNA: TGTGCCAGCAGCCACGGGGGGGGCGCACCCTACGAGCAGTACTTC
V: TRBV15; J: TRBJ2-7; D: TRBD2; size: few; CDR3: CATSRTSATAYEQYF; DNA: TGTGCCACCAGTCGTACTAGCGCCACGGCCTACGAGCAGTACTTC
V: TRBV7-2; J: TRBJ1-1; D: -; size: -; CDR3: CASSFGSQGTEAFF; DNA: TGTGCCAGCAGCTTTGGTTCCCAAGGGACTGAAGCTTTCTTT
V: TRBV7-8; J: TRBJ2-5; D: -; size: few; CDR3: CASSHQYQETQYF; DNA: TGTGCCAGCAGCCACCAGTACCAAGAGACCCAGTACTTC
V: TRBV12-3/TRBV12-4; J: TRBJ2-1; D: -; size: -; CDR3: CASRGRGFTYNEQFF; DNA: TGTGCCAGCAGAGGCAGGGGTTTTACCTACAATGAGCAGTTCTTC
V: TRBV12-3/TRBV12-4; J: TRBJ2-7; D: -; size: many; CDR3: CASSLGGEQYF; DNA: TGTGCCAGCAGTCTAGGGGGCGAGCAGTACTTC
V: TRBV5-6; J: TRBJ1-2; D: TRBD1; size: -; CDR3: CASSGTGGVGYGYTF; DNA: TGTGCCAGCAGCGGGACAGGGGGAGTGGGCTATGGCTACACCTTC
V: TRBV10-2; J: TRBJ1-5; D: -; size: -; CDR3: CASSEWGDSNQPQHF; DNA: TGCGCCAGCAGTGAGTGGGGGGATAGCAATCAGCCCCAGCATTTT
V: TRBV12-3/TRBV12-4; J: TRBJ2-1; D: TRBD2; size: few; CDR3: CASSFSGRAHNEQFF; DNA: TGTGCCAGCAGTTTTAGCGGGAGGGCCCACAATGAGCAGTTCTTC
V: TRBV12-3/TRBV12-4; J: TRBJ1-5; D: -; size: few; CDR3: CASSLRAGVQPQHF; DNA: TGTGCCAGCAGTTTAAGGGCAGGGGTTCAGCCCCAGCATTTT
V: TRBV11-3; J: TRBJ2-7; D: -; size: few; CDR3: CASSLDRARGSYEQYF; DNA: TGTGCCAGCAGCTTAGATAGGGCGAGAGGCAGCTACGAGCAGTACTTC
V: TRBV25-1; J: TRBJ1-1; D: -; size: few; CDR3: CASSDLTLGTEAFF; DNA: TGTGCCAGCAGTGACCTTACTTTGGGCACTGAAGCTTTCTTT
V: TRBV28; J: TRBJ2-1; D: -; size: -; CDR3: CASSPPWGNEQFF; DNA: TGTGCCAGCAGTCCCCCCTGGGGAAATGAGCAGTTCTTC
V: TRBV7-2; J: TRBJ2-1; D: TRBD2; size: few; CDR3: CASRLGLAGVRDEQFF; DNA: TGTGCCAGCAGGTTGGGGCTAGCGGGAGTCAGGGATGAGCAGTTCTTC
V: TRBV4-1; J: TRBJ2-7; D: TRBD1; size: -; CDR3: CASSQETGGGYEQYF; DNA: TGCGCCAGCAGCCAAGAAACAGGGGGCGGCTACGAGCAGTACTTC
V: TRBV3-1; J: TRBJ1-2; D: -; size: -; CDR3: CASSQTLAGGRYGYTF; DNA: TGTGCCAGCAGCCAGACCCTCGCGGGGGGCCGCTATGGCTACACCTTC
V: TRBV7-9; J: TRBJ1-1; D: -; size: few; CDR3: CASSIVGNTEAFF; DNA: TGTGCCAGCAGCATCGTTGGGAACACTGAAGCTTTCTTT
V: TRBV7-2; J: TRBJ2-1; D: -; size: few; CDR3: CASSTLGSSYNEQFF; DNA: TGTGCCAGCAGTACACTGGGGAGCTCCTACAATGAGCAGTTCTTC
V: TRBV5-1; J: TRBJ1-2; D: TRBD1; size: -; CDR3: CASSLPRTDRVGYTF; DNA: TGCGCCAGCAGCCTCCCCCGAACGGACAGGGTTGGCTACACCTTC